The rows below give T cell receptor beta chains drawn from one sample of a study of blood T cell repertoires in COVID-19. Clones were read by immunoSEQ multiplex PCR, and TCRdb kept only the in-frame ones, dropping some. The table has 150,000 to 200,000 clones, less than 85% seen once. The sequenced sample was peripheral blood. The origin of the receptors is a human donor with acute or convalescent COVID-19. The donor label of this sample is uncertain. Each CDR3 is given with its conserved first and last residue. The order of the fields is CDR3 length, J gene, D gene, clone size, V gene, CDR3 DNA, CDR3 protein. The D gene is left open where the match is weak. Expanded clones get a size class; other rows say once, few or many, or leave the size out.

12 TRBJ1-2 NA NA TRBV11-3 TGTGCCAGCAGCCCCCGACGGGATGGCTACACCTTC CASSPRRDGYTF
13 TRBJ1-2 NA once TRBV5-6 TGTGCCAGCAGCTTGGGGCAGAACTATGGCTACACCTTC CASSLGQNYGYTF
13 TRBJ1-3 NA NA TRBV5-1 TGCGCCAGCAGCTTGGACAGTGGAAACACCATATATTTT CASSLDSGNTIYF
14 TRBJ1-1 NA NA TRBV10-1 TGCGCCAGCAGTGAGTCGAGAACGAACACTGAAGCTTTCTTT CASSESRTNTEAFF
18 TRBJ2-2 TRBD2 NA TRBV2 TGTGCCAGCACTCCCAGGACTAGCGGGGGCACGGGAACCGGGGAGCTGTTTTTT CASTPRTSGGTGTGELFF
16 TRBJ1-1 TRBD1 NA TRBV20-1 TGCAGTGCTAATGATGGGGACAGGGGCTCCAACACTGAAGCTTTCTTT CSANDGDRGSNTEAFF
19 TRBJ1-1 TRBD1 NA TRBV7-8 TGTGCCAGCAGCTTCCTCGGTAGGACAGGGAGATCCATGAACACTGAAGCTTTCTTT CASSFLGRTGRSMNTEAFF
15 TRBJ1-2 NA NA TRBV25-1 TGTGCCAGCAGTGAAGGTCAGGGGAGGGTGCGGGGCTACACCTTC CASSEGQGRVRGYTF
15 TRBJ2-7 TRBD1 NA TRBV7-9 TGTGCCAGCAGCGTCGGGACAGGGGGCATATACGAGCAGTACTTC CASSVGTGGIYEQYF
15 TRBJ2-7 TRBD1 NA TRBV3-1/TRBV3-2 TGTGCCAGCAGCCTGCGGACAGGAGGCGCCTTCGAGCAGTACTTC CASSLRTGGAFEQYF
13 TRBJ1-4 TRBD1 NA TRBV30 TGTGCCTGGAGCGTGGTAGGGGGCGAAAAACTGTTTTTT CAWSVVGGEKLFF
16 TRBJ2-3 NA NA TRBV5-4 TGTGCCAGCAGCTTGGCGATAGGAGGTCCCACAGATACGCAGTATTTT CASSLAIGGPTDTQYF
15 TRBJ1-1 NA NA TRBV19 TGTGCCAGTAGTATAATCGGCAGGGGGAACACTGAAGCTTTCTTT CASSIIGRGNTEAFF
17 TRBJ1-5 TRBD1 few TRBV4-1 TGCGCCAGCAGCCAAAGCGTAACCAGGGGGCGCGGTCAGCCCCAGCATTTT CASSQSVTRGRGQPQHF
15 TRBJ2-7 NA NA TRBV6-6 TGTGCCAGCAGTTACTCGGGGACTGGGGGCTACGAGCAGTACTTC CASSYSGTGGYEQYF
17 TRBJ2-3 TRBD1 NA TRBV27 TGTGCCAGCAGTTTAACGACAGGGTGGCGGGTCACAGATACGCAGTATTTT CASSLTTGWRVTDTQYF
15 TRBJ2-5 TRBD2 NA TRBV28 TGTGCCAGCAGTTACGCGGGGGGGCCAGGAGAGACCCAGTACTTC CASSYAGGPGETQYF